These T cell receptor beta chains were read from a single sample in a study of graft-versus-host responses after intestinal transplantation. Repertoires were generated with immunoSEQ multiplex PCR, while TCRdb's copy carries only in-frame clones and drops some. In the table there are about 57,000 clones, over 85% of which are singletons. Sequencing used PBMCs, obtained 26 days after transplant. Receptors were obtained from a human patient who received an intestinal transplant, so some T cells may come from the graft donor. Both conserved end residues are trimmed from each CDR3. The order of the fields is J gene, CDR3 length, V gene, CDR3 protein.

TRBJ2-2 | 12 | TRBV27 | ASSFTLNTGELF
TRBJ1-1 | 11 | TRBV11-2 | ASSLGREAGAF
TRBJ2-5 | 9 | TRBV5-6 | ASSRQGTQY
TRBJ2-2 | 14 | TRBV6-6 | ASRRSAQGLPGELF
TRBJ2-7 | 13 | TRBV28 | ASSSPLTGKYEQY
TRBJ2-5 | 11 | TRBV29-1 | SVEAVVKETQY
TRBJ2-1 | 14 | TRBV4-2 | ASSQESGGPYNEQF
TRBJ1-1 | 13 | TRBV27 | ASSLSSGMNTEAF
TRBJ1-4 | 16 | TRBV5-1 | ASSAATVGSATNEKLF
TRBJ2-5 | 12 | TRBV7-9 | ASSSPSGQETQY
TRBJ1-2 | 13 | TRBV27 | ASLHSRRAAYGYT
TRBJ1-1 | 13 | TRBV27 | ASSSSARAGMEAF
TRBJ2-1 | 14 | TRBV9 | ASSARLAGGPNEQF
TRBJ2-3 | 10 | TRBV28 | ASSGAEYTQY
TRBJ2-5 | 14 | TRBV27 | ASSLFAGGPGETQY
TRBJ2-7 | 12 | TRBV11-2 | ASSLSDTDYEQY
TRBJ1-2 | 12 | TRBV7-2 | ASSLVWGDYGYT
TRBJ1-1 | 9 | TRBV7-9 | ASIATSEAF
TRBJ1-5 | 13 | TRBV28 | ASSLRGASNQPQH
TRBJ2-7 | 11 | TRBV6-5 | ASSYSYSYEQY
TRBJ1-5 | 16 | TRBV9 | ASSVNPRRQQPHQPQH
TRBJ1-5 | 13 | TRBV5-6 | ASSLGQGEIQPQH
TRBJ2-1 | 12 | TRBV7-8 | ASSWELDAGEQF
TRBJ1-1 | 12 | TRBV5-4 | ASSMGGPNTEAF
TRBJ1-1 | 14 | TRBV7-2 | ASSLSPPGADTEAF
TRBJ2-3 | 13 | TRBV6-1 | ASSGLAGSKMTQY
TRBJ1-6 | 17 | TRBV5-4 | ASSLASADRGRGGSPLH
TRBJ1-2 | 14 | TRBV27 | ASSLLGPGGGYGYT
TRBJ2-7 | 11 | TRBV27 | ASSLLARGEQY
TRBJ2-7 | 13 | TRBV15 | ATSRAAGGDYEQY
TRBJ2-1 | 16 | TRBV11-2 | ASSFVTLRAPRSNEQF
TRBJ1-1 | 15 | TRBV4-1 | ASSQVAVSGLSTEAF
TRBJ2-6 | 16 | TRBV4-2 | ASSQVFQGAAGANVLT
TRBJ1-6 | 13 | TRBV7-3 | ASSPNAGPNSPLH
TRBJ2-7 | 11 | TRBV5-1 | ASSPDSPYEQY
TRBJ1-5 | 13 | TRBV4-1 | ASSQAGGSGQPQH
TRBJ1-1 | 11 | TRBV27 | ASSLQVRAEAF
TRBJ2-1 | 11 | TRBV6-4 | ASSDGTSNEQF
TRBJ2-3 | 13 | TRBV2 | ASSWAHYPPDTQY
TRBJ2-1 | 13 | TRBV25-1 | ASSRGLAAYNEQF
TRBJ2-3 | 12 | TRBV29-1 | SAGLAGGPDTQY
TRBJ1-5 | 13 | TRBV4-1 | ASSPLLNEAQPQH
TRBJ2-5 | 13 | TRBV6-5 | ASSYSMNRKETQY
TRBJ2-3 | 13 | TRBV28 | ASSLGGSFTDTQY
TRBJ2-1 | 14 | TRBV18 | ASSLLGTGGHNEQF
TRBJ1-1 | 13 | TRBV7-6 | ASSQRTGSNTEAF